What follows are 17 T cell receptor beta chains derived from one specimen sequenced in a study of T cells in narcolepsy. This table comes from immunoSEQ multiplex PCR, and its TCRdb copy is limited to in-frame clones, with some not included. Of tens of thousands of clones in the sample, roughly 86% were seen once. The sample taken for sequencing was memory (CD45RA-) CD4+ T cells from blood. These receptors were taken from a human donor in good health.

The chain combines TRBV5-1 with TRBJ1-3, with TRBD1 identical over 10 bases. CDR1 and CDR2 (germline): SGHRS, YFSETQ. The CDR3 has 16 amino acids. The trim removed 0 bases at V and 2 bases at J, leaving 2 bases unmatched. CDR3 bases: TGCGCCAGCAGCTTGGCCGGACAGGGGGCTGGAAACACCATATATTTT. Protein: CASSLAGQGAGNTIYF.

The genes are TRBV28 and TRBJ2-7, with TRBD1 identical over 8 bases. Trimming took 7 bases from V and 2 from J; bases not matched to a gene: 7. CDR1 is MDHEN, CDR2 SYDVKM, per germline. CDR3 length: 14 residues. CDR3 sequence (DNA): TGTGCCAGCACCCTGACAGGGGCCCCCTACGAGCAGTACTTC. This gives the protein CASTLTGAPYEQYF.

Of note for this clone: Its ends do not fully match the called genes, so a read error is possible. The V call is TRBV7-9, the J call TRBJ1-2; TRBD1 is a possible D gene (6 bases). The CDR3 totals 14 residues. CDR1 and CDR2 (germline): SEHNR, FQNEAQ (reference sequence). CDR3 in amino acids: CASRLGGPNYGYTF. The CDR3 DNA sequence: TGTGCCAGCAGGTTAGGGGGACCTAACTATGGCTACACCTTC.

The V gene is TRBV9, the J gene TRBJ2-1; TRBD2 might be the D (6 bases). CDR1 and CDR2 (germline): SGDLS, YYNGEE. Trimming stripped 4 bases from V and 9 bases from J, with 14 bases between. There are 13 residues in the CDR3. CDR3 bases: TGTGCCAGCAGCCCCAGACTAGGACGTGAGCAGTTCTTC. As protein: CASSPRLGREQFF. Variable domain in full (rest from reference TRBV9 and TRBJ2-1): DSGVTQTPKHLITATGQRVTLRCSPRSGDLSVYWYQQSLDQGLQFLIQYYNGEERAKGNILERFSAQQFPDLHSELNLSSLELGDSALYFCASSPRLGREQFFGPGTRLTVL.

V is TRBV6-1 and J is TRBJ1-5, with 9 nucleotides matching TRBD1. Germline V gene lookup returns CDR1 MNHNS and CDR2 SASEGT. CDR3 length equals 15 residues. Unmatched junction bases numbered 10, after V lost 6 bases and J lost 7 bases. In DNA, the CDR3 is TGTGCCAGCAGATCCTCGGACAGGGGAGAGCAGCCCCAGCATTTT. The encoded protein is CASRSSDRGEQPQHF.

The V gene is TRBV7-2, the J gene TRBJ2-5; D is possibly TRBD1 or TRBD2 (6 bases each). The CDR3 extends over 16 amino acids. From germline, CDR1 is SGHTA and CDR2 FQGNSA. Trimming stripped 2 bases from V and 4 bases from J, with 17 bases between. The CDR3 reads CASSLLGAGSGETQYF. Here the CDR3 DNA reads TGTGCCAGCAGCTTATTGGGGGCGGGGAGCGGAGAGACCCAGTACTTC.

The V and J genes are TRBV6-1 and TRBJ1-4; 7 nucleotides line up with TRBD1. Germline CDR1 and CDR2: MNHNS and SASEGT. The CDR3 runs 14 residues. The V and J ends lost 7 bases and 10 bases, in that order; junction bases with no gene match: 12. The CDR3 DNA follows: TGTGCCAGCAAAGCCTCCCGGGACAGAGGAAAACTGTTTTTT. This encodes CASKASRDRGKLFF.

The J gene is TRBJ2-1, the V gene TRBV4-3; unclear D gene. Germline CDR1 reads LGHNA; CDR2 reads YSLEER. The V and J ends lost 0 bases and 0 bases respectively, with 9 bases between them. The CDR3 contains 16 residues. The CDR3 loop is CASSQDLLGSYNEQFF. The DNA of the CDR3 is TGCGCCAGCAGCCAAGATTTGCTGGGCTCCTACAATGAGCAGTTCTTC.

As DNA, the CDR3 is TGTGCCAGCAGTTTATGGTCCCAGGGCATGAACACTGAAGCTTTCTTT. Encoded protein: CASSLWSQGMNTEAFF. This rearrangement joins TRBV28 to TRBJ1-1; tentatively, D is TRBD1 (5 bases). Trimming stripped 0 bases from V and 0 bases from J, with 11 bases between. Per germline, CDR1 MDHEN and CDR2 SYDVKM. This CDR3 has 16 residues.

The chain is built from TRBV28 and TRBJ1-5; TRBD1 is a possible D gene (5 bases). Looked up from germline, CDR1 is MDHEN and CDR2 is SYDVKM. Trimming removed 7 bases at V and 4 bases at J, with 17 bases between. The CDR3 runs to 15 residues. The CDR3 protein is CASTFTGIKNQPQHF. CDR3 DNA: TGTGCCAGCACCTTTACAGGAATTAAAAATCAGCCCCAGCATTTT.

The chain employs TRBV5-1 and TRBJ1-6; D is undetermined. The CDR3 contains 14 residues. V was clipped by 1 base and J by 5 bases, with 7 bases between them. Germline loops: CDR1 SGHRS, CDR2 YFSETQ. This CDR3 is CASSLNHNNSPLHF. In DNA form, the CDR3 reads TGCGCCAGCAGCTTGAATCACAATAATTCACCCCTCCACTTT.

The gene calls are TRBV6-1 and TRBJ2-7; possibly TRBD1 or TRBD2 for D (5 bases each). Trimming removed 0 bases from V and 10 bases from J, with 13 bases in between. This CDR3 contains 13 residues. Germline values: CDR1 MNHNS, CDR2 SASEGT. DNA for the CDR3: TGTGCCAGCAGTGAAGCGCGAGGGGTTGAACAGTACTTC. Amino acids: CASSEARGVEQYF.

The chain couples TRBV11-2 to TRBJ2-1; TRBD2 matches at 7 bases. CDR1 is SGHAT and CDR2 is FQNNGV in the germline V gene. This CDR3 is built from 16 residues. The J segment lost 4 bases and the V segment lost 1 base, leaving 7 bases of the junction unmatched. In DNA, the CDR3 is TGTGCCAGCAGCTTAGTACCGGGACTAACTTACAATGAGCAGTTCTTC. This sequence encodes CASSLVPGLTYNEQFF.

This chain links TRBV4-1 with TRBJ1-1; 8 bases agree with TRBD1. This CDR3 comprises 16 residues. CDR1 and CDR2 (germline): MGHRA, YSYEKL. V shed 1 base, J shed 0 bases, and the junction held 4 bases outside the gene matches. The DNA for the CDR3 is TGCGCCAGCAGCCAAGGGACAGGGAGGTTGAACACTGAAGCTTTCTTT. This sequence encodes CASSQGTGRLNTEAFF.

The chain recombines TRBV21-1 with TRBJ2-7; TRBD1 reflects the table's D call only, with no check against the DNA. TRBV21-1 corresponds to a pseudogene. This CDR3 region has 13 residues. The CDR3 nucleotides are TGTGCCAGCAGCAAGACACAGTCCTACGAGCAGTACTTC. Translating gives CASSKTQSYEQYF.

The chain combines TRBV19 with TRBJ1-1; D is uncertain. The CDR3 has 11 residues. With 7 bases removed from V and 5 bases from J, the gap between germline ends came to 8 bases. Germline V gives CDR1 LNHDA, CDR2 SQIVND (reference sequence). The CDR3 DNA reads TGTGCCAGTACTTTCCTGACTGAAGCTTTCTTT. It is translated as CASTFLTEAFF. The whole variable domain, filled in from reference TRBV19 and TRBJ1-1, reads DGGITQSPKYLFRKEGQNVTLSCEQNLNHDAMYWYRQDPGQGLRLIYYSQIVNDFQKGDIAEGYSVSREKKESFPLTVTSAQKNPTAFYLCASTFLTEAFFGQGTRLTVV.

The chain joins TRBV28 to TRBJ2-1, with 10 positions matching TRBD2. In germline, CDR1 is MDHEN, CDR2 SYDVKM. Trimming removed 6 bases from V and 2 bases from J; junction bases left unmatched: 10. The CDR3 covers 17 residues. The CDR3 DNA reads as TGTGCCAGCAGGACAGCGGGAGGGCCGATGCCCTACAATGAGCAGTTCTTC. Translated, it gives CASRTAGGPMPYNEQFF.